Detailed here is one T cell receptor (beta chain). Antigen: not known. This sample was included in a study of T cells in Graves' hyperthyroidism and ophthalmopathy. The germline V gene encodes CDR1 MDHEN and CDR2 SYDVKM. The CDR3 has 15 amino acids. V dropped 5 bases and J dropped 1; count of bases not matched to a gene: 4. Regarding the study as a whole: Blood shared most expanded thyroid clonotypes above 0.001.

Amplified TCR beta CDR3 regions derived from RNA transcripts. The HTBI set primed first-round TCR CDR3 RT-PCR. TCRdb used MiXCR to reprocess the multiplex PCR reads, holding one entry per CDR3 protein. The sample carries about 320,000 distinct CDR3 sequences, 16% recorded once. This TCR came from a man younger than 45 with Graves' hyperthyroidism. Sequencing used blood. The chain has TRBV28 and TRBJ2-7, with 11 bases matching TRBD2. The CDR3 sequence is CASSIAGGRSYEQYF. The DNA for the CDR3 is TGTGCCAGCAGTATAGCGGGAGGGAGGTCCTACGAGCAGTACTTC.